These 18 T cell receptor beta chains originate from one sample sequenced in a study of CD8 T cells in Susac syndrome. Roughly 0.45 to 1 ug RNA was reverse transcribed with random hexamers. MiXCR was run by TCRdb on the immunoSEQ multiplex PCR reads, yielding one entry per CDR3 protein. The profile shows about 140,000 distinct CDR3 sequences, roughly 95% of them singletons. The sequenced material came from CD4+ T cells from PBMCs. Receptor source: a human donor in good health.

In its sample, this clonotype was seen once. The V call is TRBV2, the J call TRBJ1-1; no firm D call. CDR3 length: 13 amino acids. CDR1 is SNHLY, CDR2 FYNNEI, per germline. Deletions cut 1 base from V and 1 base from J, with 4 bases between. CDR3 bases: TGTGCCAGCAGTGAAGAGGGGAACACTGAAGCTTTCTTT. Its translation: CASSEEGNTEAFF.

This rearrangement joins TRBV3-1 to TRBJ2-5, with 10 bases lining up with TRBD2. Germline values: CDR1 LGHDT, CDR2 YNNKEL (reference sequence). This CDR3 has 16 residues. V trimming: 3 bases; J trimming: 1 base; junction bases outside the gene matches: 5. The CDR3 reads CASSHRGTSVQETQYF. As DNA, the CDR3 is TGTGCCAGCAGCCACCGGGGGACTAGCGTCCAAGAGACCCAGTACTTC.

J is TRBJ2-5 and V is TRBV11-2; 14 bases fit TRBD2. Germline V gives CDR1 SGHAT, CDR2 FQNNGV. V gave up 10 bases and J gave up 0 bases; unmatched junction bases: 25. The CDR3 sequence is 22 residues long. The DNA for the CDR3 is TGTGCCAACGAACGTCTAGTAGGGGCCGTGGGACTAGCGGGAGAGTACCAAGAGACCCAGTACTTC. It specifies CANERLVGAVGLAGEYQETQYF.

The V gene is TRBV6-4, the J gene TRBJ1-1; D is unresolved. Trimming removed 4 bases at V and 1 base at J, with 10 bases between. The CDR3 spans 14 residues. Germline lookup yields CDR1 MRHNA and CDR2 SNTAGT. Here the CDR3 DNA reads TGTGCCAGCAGTGCCTCCCCGGGGAACACTGAAGCTTTCTTT. This sequence encodes CASSASPGNTEAFF.

The chain is built from TRBV12-3 or TRBV12-4 and TRBJ2-2; TRBD1 matches at 8 bases. With 4 bases clipped from V and 6 bases from J, the junction kept 4 bases outside the gene matches. The CDR3 is made up of 14 amino acids. CDR3 amino acids: CASSYQGQAGELFF. The DNA of the CDR3 is TGTGCCAGCAGTTATCAGGGACAGGCCGGGGAGCTGTTTTTT.

V gene TRBV19 combines with J gene TRBJ1-4; D is unclear. This CDR3 has 16 amino acids. Germline CDR1 and CDR2: LNHDA and SQIVND (reference sequence). Trimming cost V 6 bases and J 8 bases, with 22 bases left between them. CDR3 sequence reads: CASSPTTDRPKEKLFF. The CDR3 nucleotides read TGTGCCAGTAGCCCGACGACGGACCGACCCAAGGAAAAACTGTTTTTT.

V usage is TRBV10-1 and J usage is TRBJ2-2; a weak D match, TRBD1 (6 bases). This CDR3 is 15 amino acids long. V was cut by 4 bases and J by 1 base, with 10 bases left in between. Germline V gene data show CDR1 as WNHNN and CDR2 as SYGVQD (reference sequence). The CDR3 bases are TGCGCCAGCAGTGGTTCCAGGGGGAACACCGGGGAGCTGTTTTTT. Its protein is CASSGSRGNTGELFF.

Here the CDR3 reads CAIREGGISHNEQFF. The DNA for the CDR3 is TGTGCCATCAGAGAAGGGGGAATTTCCCACAATGAGCAGTTCTTC. The chain is built from TRBV10-3 and TRBJ2-1; tentative D call: TRBD1 (6 bases). Trimming removed 6 bases at V and 5 bases at J, with 17 bases between. Germline assignment: CDR1 ENHRY and CDR2 SYGVKD. This CDR3 is 15 amino acids long.

V is TRBV7-9 and J is TRBJ2-6, with 9 positions matching TRBD1. This CDR3 is built from 16 residues. Trimming cost V 5 bases and J 4 bases; bases outside gene matches: 6. CDR1 is SEHNR and CDR2 is FQNEAQ in the germline V gene (reference sequence). The CDR3 DNA reads as TGTGCCAGCAGCAAGGGACAGGGACCCGGGGCCAACGTCCTGACTTTC. Its protein is CASSKGQGPGANVLTF.

This chain links TRBV4-2 with TRBJ2-7; perhaps D is TRBD1 or TRBD2 (7 bases each). From germline, CDR1 is LGHNA and CDR2 YNFKEQ. The CDR3 loop spans 17 amino acids. V lost 4 bases and J 6 bases, leaving 25 bases between the germline ends. CDR3 sequence reads: CASSRSDSGTVRGEQYF. The DNA for the CDR3 is TGTGCCAGCAGCCGGTCCGACAGCGGGACAGTGCGAGGCGAGCAGTACTTC.

The chain joins TRBV20-1 to TRBJ2-2; 8 bases fit TRBD1. Trimming cost V 3 bases and J 2 bases; bases outside gene matches: 5. In germline, CDR1 is DFQATT, CDR2 SNEGSKA (reference sequence). The CDR3 sequence is 15 residues long. This CDR3 reads CSARGQAPNTGELFF. CDR3 sequence (DNA): TGCAGTGCTAGGGGACAGGCTCCAAACACCGGGGAGCTGTTTTTT.

The rearrangement joins TRBV28 to TRBJ1-1; 12 nucleotides agree with TRBD1. Per the germline V gene, CDR1 is MDHEN and CDR2 is SYDVKM. V trimming: 5 bases; J trimming: 3 bases; junction bases outside the gene matches: 10. The CDR3 loop spans 17 amino acids. The CDR3 loop reads CASSLAGTGGWDTEAFF. In DNA form, the CDR3 reads TGTGCCAGCAGTCTGGCCGGGACAGGGGGCTGGGACACTGAAGCTTTCTTT.

This sequence joins TRBV19 and TRBJ2-4; D gene uncertain. CDR3 size: 18 residues. V was clipped by 3 bases and J by 0 bases, with 18 bases between them. Germline lookup yields CDR1 LNHDA and CDR2 SQIVND (reference sequence). The CDR3: CASSMASGGKLAKNIQYF. CDR3 DNA sequence: TGTGCCAGTAGTATGGCGAGTGGCGGAAAACTAGCCAAAAACATTCAGTACTTC.

V usage is TRBV6-5 and J usage is TRBJ2-7; TRBD1 agrees at 10 bases. The germline CDR1 and CDR2 sequences are MNHEY and SVGAGI. The CDR3 length is 17 residues. J lost 3 bases, V lost 3 bases, and 11 bases had no gene match. The CDR3 nucleotides are TGTGCCAGCAGTTATGGGGCCCGGGACAGGGGTAACTACGAGCAGTACTTC. Amino acid sequence: CASSYGARDRGNYEQYF.

The V call is TRBV6-2 or TRBV6-3, the J call TRBJ1-1; D unresolved. Trimming left V 5 bases short and J 5 bases short, with 21 bases between. The germline V gene encodes CDR1 MNHEY and CDR2 SVGEGT. CDR3 length equals 16 residues. DNA for the CDR3: TGTGCCAGCAGTCCAGTCGGTGCAGGTCGGTGGACTGAAGCTTTCTTT. Translating gives CASSPVGAGRWTEAFF.

V gene TRBV20-1 combines with J gene TRBJ2-5; 7 bases map to TRBD2. V lost 6 bases to trimming and J lost 5 bases; unmatched junction nucleotides: 6. The CDR3 consists of 12 residues. The germline CDR1 and CDR2 sequences are DFQATT and SNEGSKA (reference sequence). The chain's CDR3 is CSAPSGTETQYF. The CDR3 DNA is TGCAGTGCCCCAAGCGGGACGGAGACCCAGTACTTC.

V usage is TRBV4-2 and J usage is TRBJ2-5; 7 nucleotides line up with TRBD2. The J segment lost 3 bases and the V segment lost 1 base, leaving 11 bases of the junction unmatched. Germline V gene lookup returns CDR1 LGHNA and CDR2 YNFKEQ. The CDR3 has 17 residues. The CDR3 loop reads CASSQATTPSGKETQYF. The CDR3, as DNA: TGTGCCAGCAGCCAAGCGACGACTCCTAGCGGTAAAGAGACCCAGTACTTC.

The rearrangement links TRBV29-1 to TRBJ2-1; possibly TRBD1 for D (5 bases). V lost 4 bases to trimming and J lost 4 bases, with 11 bases between them. This CDR3 is 13 amino acids long. Germline V gene data show CDR1 as SQVTM and CDR2 as ANQGSEA. The CDR3 DNA reads as TGCAGCGTTGGGCAGGGTGGGTACAATGAGCAGTTCTTC. Protein: CSVGQGGYNEQFF.